This TCR beta chain was recorded in a study of long-term antiretroviral therapy in people with HIV. Treated in the United States were all of the participants with HIV. They ran version v3.0 of the immunoSEQ assay at survey level. This table comes from immunoSEQ multiplex PCR, and its TCRdb copy is limited to in-frame clones, with some not included. The sample consists of approximately 7,900 clones, around 80% of them appearing once. The CDR3 is 14 residues long. J gave up 4 bases and V 2 bases, and 0 bases lay outside the gene matches. The germline V gene has CDR1 WNHNN and CDR2 SYGVQD (reference sequence).

Sequences were derived from unsorted PBMCs, sampled 0.1 years after starting antiretroviral therapy. The J gene is TRBJ2-2, the V gene TRBV10-1; 8 bases agree with TRBD2. This TCR came from a man aged 40-49 years with HIV. CDR3 residues: CASSETSGTGELFF. CDR3 in DNA: TGCGCCAGCAGTGAGACTAGCGGCACCGGGGAGCTGTTTTTT.